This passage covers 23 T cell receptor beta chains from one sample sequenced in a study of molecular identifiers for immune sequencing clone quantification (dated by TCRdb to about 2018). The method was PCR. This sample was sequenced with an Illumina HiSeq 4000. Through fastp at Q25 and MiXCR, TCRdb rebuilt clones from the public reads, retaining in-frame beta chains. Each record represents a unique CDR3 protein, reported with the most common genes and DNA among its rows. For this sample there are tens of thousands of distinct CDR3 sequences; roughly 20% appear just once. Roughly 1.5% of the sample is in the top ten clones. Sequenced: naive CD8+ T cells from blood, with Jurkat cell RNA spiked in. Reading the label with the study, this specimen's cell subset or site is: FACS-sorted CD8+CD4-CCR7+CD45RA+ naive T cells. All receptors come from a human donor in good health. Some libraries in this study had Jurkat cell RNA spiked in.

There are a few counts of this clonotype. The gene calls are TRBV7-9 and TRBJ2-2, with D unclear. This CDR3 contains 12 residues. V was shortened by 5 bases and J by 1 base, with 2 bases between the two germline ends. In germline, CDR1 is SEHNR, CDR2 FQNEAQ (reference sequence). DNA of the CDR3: TGTGCCAGCAGCATGAACACCGGGGAGCTGTTTTTT. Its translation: CASSMNTGELFF.

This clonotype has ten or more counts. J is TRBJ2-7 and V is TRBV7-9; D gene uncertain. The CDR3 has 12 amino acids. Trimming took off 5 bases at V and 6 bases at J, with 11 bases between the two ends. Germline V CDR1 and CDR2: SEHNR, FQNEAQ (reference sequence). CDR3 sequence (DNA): TGTGCCAGCAGCATAGAAAGGCCCGAGCAGTACTTC. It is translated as CASSIERPEQYF.

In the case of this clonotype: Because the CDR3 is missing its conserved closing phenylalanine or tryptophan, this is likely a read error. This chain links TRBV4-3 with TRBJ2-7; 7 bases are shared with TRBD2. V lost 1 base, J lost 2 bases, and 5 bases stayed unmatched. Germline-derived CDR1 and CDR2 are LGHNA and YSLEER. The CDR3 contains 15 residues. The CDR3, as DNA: TGCGCCAGCAGCCAAGTGTACAGCGGGACCTACGAGCAGTACCTC. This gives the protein CASSQVYSGTYEQYL.

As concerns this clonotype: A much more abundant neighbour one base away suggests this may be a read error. The CDR3 coding sequence is TGTGCCGGCAGAAACCACGGGACAGGGAATGAAAAACTGTTTTTT. This codes for CAGRNHGTGNEKLFF. This rearrangement joins TRBV6-5 to TRBJ1-4, with TRBD1 matching 9 bases. CDR3 size: 15 residues. The germline V gene encodes CDR1 MNHEY and CDR2 SVGAGI.

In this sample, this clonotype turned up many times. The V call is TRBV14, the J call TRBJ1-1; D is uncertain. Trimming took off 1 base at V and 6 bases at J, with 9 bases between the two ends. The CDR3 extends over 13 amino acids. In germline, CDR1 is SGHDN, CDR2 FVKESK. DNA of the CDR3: TGTGCCAGCAGCCAAGCCGCGGGCGCTGAAGCTTTCTTT. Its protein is CASSQAAGAEAFF.

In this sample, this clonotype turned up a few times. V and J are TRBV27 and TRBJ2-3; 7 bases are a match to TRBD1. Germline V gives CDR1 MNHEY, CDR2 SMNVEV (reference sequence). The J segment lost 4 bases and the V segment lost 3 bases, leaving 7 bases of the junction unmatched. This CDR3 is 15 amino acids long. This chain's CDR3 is CASSFGTVSSDTQYF. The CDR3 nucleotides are TGTGCCAGCAGTTTTGGGACAGTCTCGTCAGATACGCAGTATTTT.

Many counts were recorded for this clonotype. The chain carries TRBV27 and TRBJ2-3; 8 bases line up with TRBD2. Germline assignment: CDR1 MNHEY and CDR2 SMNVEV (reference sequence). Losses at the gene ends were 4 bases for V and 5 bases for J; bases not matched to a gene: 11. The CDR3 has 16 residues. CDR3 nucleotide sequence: TGTGCCAGCAGTTATGGCAGCGGGAGAGTAGTAGATACGCAGTATTTT. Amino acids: CASSYGSGRVVDTQYF.

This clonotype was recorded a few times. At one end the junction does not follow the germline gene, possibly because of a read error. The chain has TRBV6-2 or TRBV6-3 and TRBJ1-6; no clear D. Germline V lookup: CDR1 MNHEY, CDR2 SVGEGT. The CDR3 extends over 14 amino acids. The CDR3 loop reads CTSSDSWESSPLHF. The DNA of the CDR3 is TGTACCAGCAGTGACTCATGGGAATCCTCACCCCTCCACTTT.

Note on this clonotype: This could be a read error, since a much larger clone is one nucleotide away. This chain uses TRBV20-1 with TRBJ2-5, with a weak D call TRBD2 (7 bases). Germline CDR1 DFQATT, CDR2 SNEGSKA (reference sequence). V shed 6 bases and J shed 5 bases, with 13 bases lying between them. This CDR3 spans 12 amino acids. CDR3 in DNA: TGCAGTGCGCCGCGGGGGCCGGAGACCCAGTACTTC. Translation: CSAPRGPETQYF.

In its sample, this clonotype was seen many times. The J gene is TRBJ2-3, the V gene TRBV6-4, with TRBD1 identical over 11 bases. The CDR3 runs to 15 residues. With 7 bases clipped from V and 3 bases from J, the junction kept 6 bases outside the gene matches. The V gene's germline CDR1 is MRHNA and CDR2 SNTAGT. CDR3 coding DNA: TGTGCCAGCACCCCCGGGACAGGGGGGACAGATACGCAGTATTTT. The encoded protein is CASTPGTGGTDTQYF.

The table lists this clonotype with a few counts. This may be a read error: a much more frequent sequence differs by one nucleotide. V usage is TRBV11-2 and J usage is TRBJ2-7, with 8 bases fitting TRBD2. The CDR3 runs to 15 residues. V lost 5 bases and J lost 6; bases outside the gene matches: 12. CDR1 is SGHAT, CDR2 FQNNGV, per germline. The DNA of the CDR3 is TGTGCCAGCAGCCCCGCAGGACTAGCCTGGGGCGAGCAGTACTTC. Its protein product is CASSPAGLAWGEQYF.

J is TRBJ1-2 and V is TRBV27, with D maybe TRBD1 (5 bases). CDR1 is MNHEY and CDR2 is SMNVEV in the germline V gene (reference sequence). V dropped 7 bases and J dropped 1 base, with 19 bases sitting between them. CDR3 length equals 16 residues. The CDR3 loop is CASKISPGRDNYGYTF. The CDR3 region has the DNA TGTGCCAGCAAAATTTCTCCGGGACGAGATAACTATGGCTACACCTTC.

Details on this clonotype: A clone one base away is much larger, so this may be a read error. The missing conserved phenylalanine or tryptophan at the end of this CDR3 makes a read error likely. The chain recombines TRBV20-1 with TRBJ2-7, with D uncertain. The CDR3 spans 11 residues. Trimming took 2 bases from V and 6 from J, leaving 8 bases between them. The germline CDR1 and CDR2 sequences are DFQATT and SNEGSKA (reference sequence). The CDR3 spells CSARLTSEQYS. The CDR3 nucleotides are TGCAGTGCTAGACTAACATCCGAGCAGTACTCC.

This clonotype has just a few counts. The CDR3 loop is CASSFRGRDTDTQYF. The CDR3 DNA is TGTGCCAGCAGCTTTCGCGGGCGTGACACAGATACGCAGTATTTT. The rearrangement uses TRBV5-4 and TRBJ2-3, with D possibly matching TRBD2 (5 bases). V lost 2 bases and J lost 2, with 12 bases in between. Germline assignment: CDR1 SGHNT and CDR2 YYREEE (reference sequence). This CDR3 comprises 15 residues.

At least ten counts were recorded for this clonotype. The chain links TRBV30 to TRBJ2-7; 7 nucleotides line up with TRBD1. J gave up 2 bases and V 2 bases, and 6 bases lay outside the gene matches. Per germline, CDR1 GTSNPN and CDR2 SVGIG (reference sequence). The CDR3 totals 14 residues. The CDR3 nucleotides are TGTGCCTGGAGTCTCCGGGACAGCCCCTACGAGCAGTACTTC. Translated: CAWSLRDSPYEQYF.

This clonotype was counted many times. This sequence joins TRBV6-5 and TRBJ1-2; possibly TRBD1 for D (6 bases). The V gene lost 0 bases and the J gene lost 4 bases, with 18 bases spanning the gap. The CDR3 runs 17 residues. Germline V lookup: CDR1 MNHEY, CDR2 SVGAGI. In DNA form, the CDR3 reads TGTGCCAGCAGTTACTCGACGGCAGGGGCTGTTGGCTATGGCTACACCTTC. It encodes CASSYSTAGAVGYGYTF.

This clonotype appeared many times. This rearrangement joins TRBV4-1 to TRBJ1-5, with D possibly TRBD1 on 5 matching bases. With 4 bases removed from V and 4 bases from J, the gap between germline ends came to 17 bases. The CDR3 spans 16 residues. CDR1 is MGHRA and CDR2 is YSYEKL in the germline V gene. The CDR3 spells CASSPQVQGGNQPQHF. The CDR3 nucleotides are TGCGCCAGCAGCCCCCAGGTGCAGGGCGGAAATCAGCCCCAGCATTTT.

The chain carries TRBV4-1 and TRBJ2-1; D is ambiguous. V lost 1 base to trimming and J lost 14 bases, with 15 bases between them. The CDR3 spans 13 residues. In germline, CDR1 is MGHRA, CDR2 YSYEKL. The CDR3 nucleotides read TGCGCCAGCAGCCAAGGTGCCAGGCACCGTAAGTTCTTC. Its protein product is CASSQGARHRKFF.

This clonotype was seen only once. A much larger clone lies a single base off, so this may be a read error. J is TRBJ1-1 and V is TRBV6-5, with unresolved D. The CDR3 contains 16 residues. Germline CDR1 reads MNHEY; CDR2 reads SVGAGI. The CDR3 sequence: CAGSYFSGDPRPEAFF. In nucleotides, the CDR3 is TGTGCCGGCAGTTACTTCTCAGGAGACCCGAGGCCAGAAGCTTTCTTT.

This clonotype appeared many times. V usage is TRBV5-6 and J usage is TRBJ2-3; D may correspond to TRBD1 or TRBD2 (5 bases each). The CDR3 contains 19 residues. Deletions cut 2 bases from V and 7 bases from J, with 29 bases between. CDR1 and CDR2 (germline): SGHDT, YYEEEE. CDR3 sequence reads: CASSLTLGGLGTIGNTQYF. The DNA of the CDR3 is TGTGCCAGCAGCTTAACTTTAGGTGGACTTGGGACGATTGGAAATACGCAGTATTTT.

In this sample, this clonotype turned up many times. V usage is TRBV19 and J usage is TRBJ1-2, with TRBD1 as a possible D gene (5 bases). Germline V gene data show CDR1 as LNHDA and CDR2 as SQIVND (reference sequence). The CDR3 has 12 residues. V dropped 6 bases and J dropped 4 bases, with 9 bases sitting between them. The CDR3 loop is CASSEGAYGYTF. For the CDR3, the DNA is TGTGCCAGTAGCGAAGGGGCCTATGGCTACACCTTC.

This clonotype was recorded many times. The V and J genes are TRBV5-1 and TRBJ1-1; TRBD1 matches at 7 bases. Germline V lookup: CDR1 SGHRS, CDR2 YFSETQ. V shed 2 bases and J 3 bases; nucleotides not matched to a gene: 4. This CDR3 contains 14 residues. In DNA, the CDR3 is TGCGCCAGCAGCTTCGGGACAGAGCACACTGAAGCTTTCTTT. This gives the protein CASSFGTEHTEAFF.

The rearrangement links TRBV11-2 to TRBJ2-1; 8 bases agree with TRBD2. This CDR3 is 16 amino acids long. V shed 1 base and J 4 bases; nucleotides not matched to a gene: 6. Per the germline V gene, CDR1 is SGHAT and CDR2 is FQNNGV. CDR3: CASSLATSVWYNEQFF. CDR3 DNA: TGTGCCAGCAGCTTAGCGACTAGCGTTTGGTACAATGAGCAGTTCTTC.